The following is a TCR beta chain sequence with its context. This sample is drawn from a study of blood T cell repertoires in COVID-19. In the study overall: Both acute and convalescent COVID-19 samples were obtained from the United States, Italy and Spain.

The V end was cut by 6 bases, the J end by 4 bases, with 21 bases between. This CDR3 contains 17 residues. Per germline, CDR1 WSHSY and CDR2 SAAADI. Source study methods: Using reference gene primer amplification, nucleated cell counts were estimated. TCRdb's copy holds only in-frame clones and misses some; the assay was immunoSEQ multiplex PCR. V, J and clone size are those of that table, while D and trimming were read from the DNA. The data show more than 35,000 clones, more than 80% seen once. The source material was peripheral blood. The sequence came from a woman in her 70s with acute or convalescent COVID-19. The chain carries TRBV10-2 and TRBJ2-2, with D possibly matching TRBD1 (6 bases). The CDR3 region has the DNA TGCGCCAGCAGAGCGGAAAGGGGGAGAAAAGGCACCGGGGAGCTGTTTTTT. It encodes CASRAERGRKGTGELFF.